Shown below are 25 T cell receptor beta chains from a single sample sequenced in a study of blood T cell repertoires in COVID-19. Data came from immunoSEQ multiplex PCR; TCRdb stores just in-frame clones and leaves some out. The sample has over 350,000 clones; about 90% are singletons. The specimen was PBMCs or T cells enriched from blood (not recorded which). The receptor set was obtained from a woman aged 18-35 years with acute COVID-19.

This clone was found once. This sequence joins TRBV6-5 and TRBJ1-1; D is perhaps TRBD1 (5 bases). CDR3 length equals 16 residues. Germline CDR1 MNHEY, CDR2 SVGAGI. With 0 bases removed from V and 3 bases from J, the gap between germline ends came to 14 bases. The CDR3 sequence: CASSYSLDRYDTEAFF. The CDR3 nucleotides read TGTGCCAGCAGTTACTCGCTTGACAGATATGACACTGAAGCTTTCTTT.

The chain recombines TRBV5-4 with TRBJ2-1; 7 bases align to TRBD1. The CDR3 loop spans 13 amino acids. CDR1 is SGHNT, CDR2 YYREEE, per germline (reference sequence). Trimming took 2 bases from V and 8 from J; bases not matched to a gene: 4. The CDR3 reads CASSFNRGDEQFF. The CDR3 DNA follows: TGTGCCAGCAGCTTCAACAGGGGCGATGAGCAGTTCTTC.

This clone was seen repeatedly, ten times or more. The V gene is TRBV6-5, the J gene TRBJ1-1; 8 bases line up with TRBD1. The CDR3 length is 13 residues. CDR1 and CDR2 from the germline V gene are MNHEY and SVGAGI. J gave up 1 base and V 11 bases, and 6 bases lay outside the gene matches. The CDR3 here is CAAITGGNTEAFF. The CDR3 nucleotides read TGTGCCGCGATAACAGGGGGGAACACTGAAGCTTTCTTT.

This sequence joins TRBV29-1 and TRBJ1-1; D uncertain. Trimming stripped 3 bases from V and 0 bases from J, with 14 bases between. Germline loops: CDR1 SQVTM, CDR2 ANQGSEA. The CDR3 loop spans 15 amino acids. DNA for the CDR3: TGCAGCGTTGATTTGAAAGCTTTCATGAACACTGAAGCTTTCTTT. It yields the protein CSVDLKAFMNTEAFF.

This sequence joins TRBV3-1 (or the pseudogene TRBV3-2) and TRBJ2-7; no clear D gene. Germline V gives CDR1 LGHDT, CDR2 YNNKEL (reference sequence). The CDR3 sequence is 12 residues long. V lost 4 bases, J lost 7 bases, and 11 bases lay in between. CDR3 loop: CASSPNRREQYF. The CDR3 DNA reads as TGTGCCAGCAGCCCCAACCGTCGGGAGCAGTACTTC.

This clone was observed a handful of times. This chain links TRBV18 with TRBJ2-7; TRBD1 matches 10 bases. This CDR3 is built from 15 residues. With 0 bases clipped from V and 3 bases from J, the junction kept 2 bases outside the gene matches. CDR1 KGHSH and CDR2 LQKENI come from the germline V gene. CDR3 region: CASSPPGQGRYEQYF. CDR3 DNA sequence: TGTGCCAGCTCACCACCGGGACAGGGGCGCTACGAGCAGTACTTC. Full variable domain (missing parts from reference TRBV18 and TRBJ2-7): NAGVMQNPRHLVRRRGQEARLRCSPMKGHSHVYWYRQLPEEGLKFMVYLQKENIIDESGMPKERFSAEFPKEGPSILRIQQVVRGDSAAYFCASSPPGQGRYEQYFGPGTRLTVT.

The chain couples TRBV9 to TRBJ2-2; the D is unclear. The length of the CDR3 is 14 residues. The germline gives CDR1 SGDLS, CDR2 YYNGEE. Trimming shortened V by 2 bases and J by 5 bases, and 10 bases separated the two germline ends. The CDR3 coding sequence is TGTGCCAGCAGCGTGTCTAGTGGTACCGGGGAGCTGTTTTTT. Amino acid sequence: CASSVSSGTGELFF.

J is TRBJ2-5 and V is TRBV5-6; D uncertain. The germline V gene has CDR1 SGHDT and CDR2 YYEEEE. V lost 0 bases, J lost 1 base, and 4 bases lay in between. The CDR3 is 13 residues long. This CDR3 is CASSLDIQETQYF. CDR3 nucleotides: TGTGCCAGCAGCTTGGACATCCAAGAGACCCAGTACTTC.

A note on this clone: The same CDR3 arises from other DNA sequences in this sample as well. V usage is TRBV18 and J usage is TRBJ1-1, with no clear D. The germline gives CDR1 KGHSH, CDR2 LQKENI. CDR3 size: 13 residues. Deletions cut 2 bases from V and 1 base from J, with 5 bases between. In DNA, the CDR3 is TGTGCCAGCTCACCAAGAGGGAACACTGAAGCTTTCTTT. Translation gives CASSPRGNTEAFF.

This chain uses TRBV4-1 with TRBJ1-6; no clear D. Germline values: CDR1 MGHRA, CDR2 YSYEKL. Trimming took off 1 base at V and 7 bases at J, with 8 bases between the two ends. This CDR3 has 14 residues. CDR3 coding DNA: TGCGCCAGCAGCCAAGCGGCCAGGAATTCACCCCTCCACTTT. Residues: CASSQAARNSPLHF.

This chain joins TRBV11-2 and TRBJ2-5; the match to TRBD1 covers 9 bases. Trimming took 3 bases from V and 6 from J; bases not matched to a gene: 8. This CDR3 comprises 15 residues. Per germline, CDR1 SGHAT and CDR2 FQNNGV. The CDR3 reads CASSLGPGQGKTQYF. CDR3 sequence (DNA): TGTGCCAGCAGCTTGGGGCCGGGACAGGGAAAGACCCAGTACTTC.

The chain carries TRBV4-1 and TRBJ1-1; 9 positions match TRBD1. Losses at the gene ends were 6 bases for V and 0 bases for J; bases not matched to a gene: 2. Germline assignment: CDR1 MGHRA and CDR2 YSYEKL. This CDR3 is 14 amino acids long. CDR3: CASRGQGMNTEAFF. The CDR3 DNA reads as TGCGCCAGCAGGGGACAGGGAATGAACACTGAAGCTTTCTTT.

The CDR3 spells CASRRRGSPLHF. The DNA for the CDR3 is TGTGCCAGCAGACGGCGGGGGTCACCCCTCCACTTT. The chain combines TRBV28 with TRBJ1-6; D might be TRBD1 (5 bases). The V and J ends lost 6 bases and 10 bases respectively, with 10 bases between them. Germline-derived CDR1 and CDR2 are MDHEN and SYDVKM. This CDR3 has 12 residues.

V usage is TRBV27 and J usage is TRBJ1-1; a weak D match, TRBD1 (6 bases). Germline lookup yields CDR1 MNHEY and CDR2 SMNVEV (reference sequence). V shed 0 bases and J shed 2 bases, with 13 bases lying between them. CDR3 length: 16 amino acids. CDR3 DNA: TGTGCCAGCAGTTTATCGAGTCAGGGGCGAAACACTGAAGCTTTCTTT. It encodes CASSLSSQGRNTEAFF.

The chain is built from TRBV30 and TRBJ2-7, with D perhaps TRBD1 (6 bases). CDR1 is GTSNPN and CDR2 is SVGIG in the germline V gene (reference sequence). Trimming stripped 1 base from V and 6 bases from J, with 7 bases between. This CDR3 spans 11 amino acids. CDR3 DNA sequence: TGTGCCTGGAGTGGACAGGTCGAGCAGTACTTC. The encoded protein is CAWSGQVEQYF.

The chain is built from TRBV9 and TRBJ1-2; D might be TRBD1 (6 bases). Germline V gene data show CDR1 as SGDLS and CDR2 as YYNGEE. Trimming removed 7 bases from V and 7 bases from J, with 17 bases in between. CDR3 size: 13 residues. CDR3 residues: CASGDGTRGGYTF. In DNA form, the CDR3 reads TGTGCCAGCGGCGATGGGACACGGGGTGGCTACACCTTC.

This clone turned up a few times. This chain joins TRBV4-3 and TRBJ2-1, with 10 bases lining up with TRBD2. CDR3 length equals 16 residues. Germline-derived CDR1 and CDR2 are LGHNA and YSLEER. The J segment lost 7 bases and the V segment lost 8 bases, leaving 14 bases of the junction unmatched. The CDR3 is CASRPRVAGGHNEQFF. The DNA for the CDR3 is TGCGCCAGCCGTCCCCGGGTAGCGGGAGGTCATAATGAGCAGTTCTTC.

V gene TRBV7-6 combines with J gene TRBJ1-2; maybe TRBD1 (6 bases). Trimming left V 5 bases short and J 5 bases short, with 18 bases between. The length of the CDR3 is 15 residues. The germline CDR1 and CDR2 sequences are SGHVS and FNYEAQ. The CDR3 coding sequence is TGTGCCAGCAGCGAAGACAGGCGTCTAGAGTATGGCTACACCTTC. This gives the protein CASSEDRRLEYGYTF.

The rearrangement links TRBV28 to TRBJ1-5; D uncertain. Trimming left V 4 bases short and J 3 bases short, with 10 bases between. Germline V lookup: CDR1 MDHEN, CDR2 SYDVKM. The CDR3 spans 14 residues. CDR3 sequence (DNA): TGTGCCAGCAGTTGGAATGGAGACAATCAGCCCCAGCATTTT. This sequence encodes CASSWNGDNQPQHF.

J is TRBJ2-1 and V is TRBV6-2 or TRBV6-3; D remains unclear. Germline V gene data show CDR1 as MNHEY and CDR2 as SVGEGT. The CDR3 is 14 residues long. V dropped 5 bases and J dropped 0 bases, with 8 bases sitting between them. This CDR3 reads CASSLLSSYNEQFF. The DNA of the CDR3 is TGTGCCAGCAGTCTACTGAGCTCCTACAATGAGCAGTTCTTC.

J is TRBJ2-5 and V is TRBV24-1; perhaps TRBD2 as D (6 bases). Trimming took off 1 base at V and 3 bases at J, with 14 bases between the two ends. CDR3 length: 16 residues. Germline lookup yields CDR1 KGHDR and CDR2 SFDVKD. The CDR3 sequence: CATSDLRATGEETQYF. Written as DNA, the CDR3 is TGTGCCACCAGTGATTTAAGGGCCACGGGGGAAGAGACCCAGTACTTC.

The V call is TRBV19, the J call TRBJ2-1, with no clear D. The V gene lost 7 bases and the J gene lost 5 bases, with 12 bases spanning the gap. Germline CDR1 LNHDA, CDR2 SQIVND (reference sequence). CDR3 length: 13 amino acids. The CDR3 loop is CASNPGTDNEQFF. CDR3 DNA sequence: TGTGCCAGTAACCCGGGTACGGACAATGAGCAGTTCTTC. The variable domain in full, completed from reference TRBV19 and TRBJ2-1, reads DGGITQSPKYLFRKEGQNVTLSCEQNLNHDAMYWYRQDPGQGLRLIYYSQIVNDFQKGDIAEGYSVSREKKESFPLTVTSAQKNPTAFYLCASNPGTDNEQFFGPGTRLTVL.

The CDR3 here is CASSLDVRNYGYTF. Here the CDR3 DNA reads TGCGCCAGCAGCTTGGATGTCAGAAACTATGGCTACACCTTC. The gene calls are TRBV5-1 and TRBJ1-2; no reliable D call. Trimming removed 0 bases from V and 2 bases from J, with 8 bases in between. The CDR3 covers 14 residues. The germline gives CDR1 SGHRS, CDR2 YFSETQ.

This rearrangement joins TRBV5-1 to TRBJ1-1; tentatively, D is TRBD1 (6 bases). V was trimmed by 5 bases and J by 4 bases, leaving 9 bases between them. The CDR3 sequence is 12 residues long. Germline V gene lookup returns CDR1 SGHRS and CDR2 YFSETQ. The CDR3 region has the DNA TGCGCCAGCAGAGGGGGGGCCACTGAAGCTTTCTTT. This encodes CASRGGATEAFF.

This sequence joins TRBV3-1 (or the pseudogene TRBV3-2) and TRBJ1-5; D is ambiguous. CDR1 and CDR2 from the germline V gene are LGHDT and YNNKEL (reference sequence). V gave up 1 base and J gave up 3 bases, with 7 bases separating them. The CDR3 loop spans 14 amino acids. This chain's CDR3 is CASSQGGINQPQHF. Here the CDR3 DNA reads TGTGCCAGCAGCCAAGGAGGTATCAATCAGCCCCAGCATTTT.